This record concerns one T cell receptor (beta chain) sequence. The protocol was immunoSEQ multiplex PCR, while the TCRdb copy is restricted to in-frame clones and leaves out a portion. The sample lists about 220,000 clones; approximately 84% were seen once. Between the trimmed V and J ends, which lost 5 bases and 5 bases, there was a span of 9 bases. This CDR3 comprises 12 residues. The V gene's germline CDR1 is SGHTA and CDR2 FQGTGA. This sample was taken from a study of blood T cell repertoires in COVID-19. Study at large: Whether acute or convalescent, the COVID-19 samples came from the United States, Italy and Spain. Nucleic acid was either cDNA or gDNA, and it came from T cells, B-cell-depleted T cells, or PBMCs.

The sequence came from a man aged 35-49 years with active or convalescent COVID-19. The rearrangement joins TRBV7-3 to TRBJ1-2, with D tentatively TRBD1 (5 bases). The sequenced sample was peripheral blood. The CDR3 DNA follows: TGTGCCAGCAGCCCCGGGGGTTATGGCTACACCTTC. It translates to CASSPGGYGYTF.